The T cell receptor beta chain described here comes from a study of blood T cell repertoires in COVID-19. For the study at large: COVID-19 samples collected from the United States, Italy and Spain covered acute and convalescent phases. PBMCs, B-cell-depleted T cells, or T cells provided the cDNA or gDNA that made up the material.

CDR3 size: 16 residues. The V end was cut by 6 bases, the J end by 7 bases, with 22 bases between. Looked up from germline, CDR1 is LNHDA and CDR2 is SQIVND (reference sequence). The repertoire was sequenced with immunoSEQ multiplex PCR; TCRdb's copy has only in-frame clones and lacks some. The table lists 200,000 or so clones, approximately 84% of them singletons. This chain links TRBV19 with TRBJ1-5, with a weak D call TRBD1 (6 bases). Sequencing was performed on peripheral blood. The receptor comes from a man aged 45-65 years with acute or convalescent COVID-19. CDR3 in DNA: TGTGCCAGTAGGCCCAACAGGGTTTATGGTAGCCAGCCCCAGCATTTT. Amino acid sequence: CASRPNRVYGSQPQHF.